Below, 14 T cell receptor beta chains from the same sample are listed, as sequenced in a study of cytomegalovirus exposure and HLA in healthy donors. The PCR employed 60 Vbeta primers together with 13 Jbeta primers. TCRdb's copy holds only in-frame clones and misses some; the assay was immunoSEQ multiplex PCR. The sample gives about 200,000 clones, 82% of which show up once; 5.5% to 7% is in the top ten. Sequencing input: PBMCs. These receptors all come from a woman aged 45-65 years in good health and CMV-seropositive.

This chain connects TRBV29-1 to TRBJ2-5, with 9 bases identical to TRBD1. Trimming at V came to 6 bases and at J to 4 bases, leaving 3 bases not matched to a gene. The CDR3 runs 12 residues. Looked up from germline, CDR1 is SQVTM and CDR2 is ANQGSEA. CDR3 in amino acids: CSVGTGTETQYF. The CDR3 nucleotides are TGCAGCGTCGGGACAGGGACAGAGACCCAGTACTTC.

This sequence joins TRBV10-1 and TRBJ2-1; TRBD2 agrees at 13 bases. The germline V gene has CDR1 WNHNN and CDR2 SYGVQD (reference sequence). This CDR3 is 15 amino acids long. With 4 bases clipped from V and 8 bases from J, the junction kept 5 bases outside the gene matches. In DNA, the CDR3 is TGCGCCAGCAGTGGGACTAGCGGGAGACTTGATGAGCAGTTCTTC. This gives the protein CASSGTSGRLDEQFF.

This rearrangement joins TRBV4-3 to TRBJ1-4, with D perhaps TRBD1 (5 bases). The CDR3 totals 15 residues. The V and J ends lost 1 base and 0 bases respectively, with 6 bases between them. CDR1 and CDR2 (germline): LGHNA, YSLEER. The CDR3 loop is CASSQGGATNEKLFF. DNA of the CDR3: TGCGCCAGCAGCCAAGGGGGGGCAACTAATGAAAAACTGTTTTTT.

The chain has TRBV11-2 and TRBJ2-7, with TRBD1 as a possible D gene (5 bases). Germline V lookup: CDR1 SGHAT, CDR2 FQNNGV. The ends were cut back, 5 bases at V and 2 bases at J, with 10 bases in the middle. The CDR3 spans 13 residues. In DNA, the CDR3 is TGTGCCAGCAGCCCCCTGGACACCTACGAGCAGTACTTC. Residues: CASSPLDTYEQYF.

The chain uses TRBV4-1 and TRBJ1-3; D unresolved. The V end lost 4 bases, the J end lost 2 bases, and 12 bases lay between the germline ends. The CDR3 totals 15 residues. Germline CDR1 is MGHRA and CDR2 is YSYEKL. In DNA, the CDR3 is TGCGCCAGCAGCCCCCCGAGGGCGGCTGGAAACACCATATATTTT. Residues: CASSPPRAAGNTIYF.

To note about this clone: With only one base between it and a far larger clone, this is likely a read error. This chain connects TRBV5-4 to TRBJ1-1; 7 bases fit TRBD1. Germline-derived CDR1 and CDR2 are SGHNT and YYREEE (reference sequence). This CDR3 spans 12 amino acids. The CDR3 sequence: CATGQEYTEAIF. The CDR3 nucleotides are TGTGCCACCGGACAGGAATACACTGAAGCTATCTTT.

V gene TRBV28 combines with J gene TRBJ1-2, with D possibly matching TRBD1 (6 bases). V was clipped by 6 bases and J by 0 bases, with 14 bases between them. This CDR3 has 15 residues. CDR1 is MDHEN and CDR2 is SYDVKM in the germline V gene. CDR3 DNA sequence: TGTGCCAGCAGCTTCGGGACACCCTCTAACTATGGCTACACCTTC. As protein: CASSFGTPSNYGYTF.

A word on this clone: Mismatch with germline at one junction end may stem from a read error. CDR3 nucleotide sequence: TGTTCCAGCAGCACCCGGACTAGCGGGGGAGTAAAGGAGCAGTTCTTC. Protein sequence: CSSSTRTSGGVKEQFF. The chain couples TRBV7-9 to TRBJ2-1; 13 bases align to TRBD2. The CDR3 loop spans 16 amino acids. Germline lookup yields CDR1 SEHNR and CDR2 FQNEAQ (reference sequence).

There are a few counts of this clone. The chain is built from TRBV6-5 and TRBJ1-5; 7 bases fit TRBD1. Per the germline V gene, CDR1 is MNHEY and CDR2 is SVGAGI. The CDR3 is 13 residues long. The V segment lost 4 bases and the J segment 5 bases; nucleotides outside the gene matches: 2. The DNA of the CDR3 is TGTGCCAGCAGTTTTCAGGGGGATCAGCCCCAGCATTTT. It specifies CASSFQGDQPQHF.

Written as DNA, the CDR3 is TGTGCCAGCAGGGGGGCAGGGCGAGAAAAACTGTTTTTT. As protein: CASRGAGREKLFF. The chain couples TRBV2 to TRBJ1-4, with D possibly matching TRBD1 (6 bases). The germline CDR1 and CDR2 sequences are SNHLY and FYNNEI. V lost 6 bases, J lost 8 bases, and 13 bases lay in between. The CDR3 runs 13 residues.

This clone was seen only once. The chain carries TRBV7-2 and TRBJ1-3; the D gene is possibly TRBD1 (5 bases). Per the germline V gene, CDR1 is SGHTA and CDR2 is FQGNSA. V was clipped by 5 bases and J by 9 bases, with 26 bases between them. This CDR3 region has 17 residues. DNA of the CDR3: TGTGCCAGCAGCACGGACACCCATAGCTCTGGAATTGCCACCATATATTTT. Residues: CASSTDTHSSGIATIYF. Based on the CDR3 plus reference TRBV7-2 and TRBJ1-3, the full variable domain is GAGVSQSPSNKVTEKGKDVELRCDPISGHTALYWYRQSLGQGLEFLIYFQGNSAPDKSGLPSDRFSAERTGGSVSTLTIQRTQQEDSAVYLCASSTDTHSSGIATIYFGEGSWLTVV.

V is TRBV10-3 and J is TRBJ2-2; D is uncertain. V shed 6 bases and J shed 4 bases, with 3 bases lying between them. This CDR3 is built from 11 residues. Per the germline V gene, CDR1 is ENHRY and CDR2 is SYGVKD. This CDR3 reads CAISSTGELFF. The CDR3 DNA reads TGTGCCATCAGCAGCACCGGGGAGCTGTTTTTT.

The chain couples TRBV28 to TRBJ2-1; 13 bases agree with TRBD2. Per germline, CDR1 MDHEN and CDR2 SYDVKM. Trimming removed 6 bases from V and 6 bases from J; junction bases left unmatched: 5. The CDR3 contains 15 residues. For the CDR3, the DNA is TGTGCCAGCAGGACCGGGACTAGCGGGATCAATGAGCAGTTCTTC. Protein sequence: CASRTGTSGINEQFF.

This clone was found once. V usage is TRBV27 and J usage is TRBJ2-1; D possibly corresponds to TRBD1 (6 bases). V shed 3 bases and J shed 3 bases, with 9 bases lying between them. Germline-derived CDR1 and CDR2 are MNHEY and SMNVEV (reference sequence). There are 14 residues in the CDR3. The CDR3 spells CASSFSQGYNEQFF. Here the CDR3 DNA reads TGTGCCAGCAGTTTCTCACAGGGCTACAATGAGCAGTTCTTC.